The entry below describes one TCR beta chain. Its antigen is not identified. The data were taken from a study of cytomegalovirus exposure and HLA in healthy donors. As for the study in general: As released early, the data held 75 million to 90 million unique TCRs from HLA-typed donors. Study observations and caveats: In a later analysis, TCR beta V- and J-gene trimming was associated with a missense DCLRE1C variant. In vitro experiments confirmed that three CMV-associated chains were specific for CMV antigens. 150 to 200 TCR beta chains were listed as cytomegalovirus-associated.

CDR1 SGHRS and CDR2 YFSETQ come from the germline V gene. The CDR3 totals 16 residues. With 3 bases clipped from V and 4 bases from J, the junction kept 9 bases outside the gene matches. Use of 60 Vbeta and 13 Jbeta primers characterized the PCR. The table came from immunoSEQ multiplex PCR; TCRdb's copy has only in-frame clones and leaves some out. Among 120,000 or so clones listed, roughly four fifths were seen once. Sequencing was performed on PBMCs. This chain connects TRBV5-1 to TRBJ2-1, with TRBD1 identical over 8 bases. The receptor was derived from a man between 18 and 29 years old in good health and CMV-seronegative. CDR3 amino acids: CASSYGQGALYNEQFF. DNA for the CDR3: TGCGCCAGCAGCTATGGGCAGGGGGCGCTTTACAATGAGCAGTTCTTC.